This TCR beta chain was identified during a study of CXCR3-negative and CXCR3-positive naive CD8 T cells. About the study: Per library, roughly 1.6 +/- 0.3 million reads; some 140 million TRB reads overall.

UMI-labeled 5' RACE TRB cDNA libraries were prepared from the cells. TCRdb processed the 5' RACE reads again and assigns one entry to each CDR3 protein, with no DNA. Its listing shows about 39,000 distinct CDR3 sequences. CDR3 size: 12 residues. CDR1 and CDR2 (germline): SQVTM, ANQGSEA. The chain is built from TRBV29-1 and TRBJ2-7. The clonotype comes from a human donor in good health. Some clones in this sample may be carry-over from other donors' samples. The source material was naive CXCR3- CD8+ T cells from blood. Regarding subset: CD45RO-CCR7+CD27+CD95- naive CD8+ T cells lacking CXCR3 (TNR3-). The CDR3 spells CSVADKLYEQYF.